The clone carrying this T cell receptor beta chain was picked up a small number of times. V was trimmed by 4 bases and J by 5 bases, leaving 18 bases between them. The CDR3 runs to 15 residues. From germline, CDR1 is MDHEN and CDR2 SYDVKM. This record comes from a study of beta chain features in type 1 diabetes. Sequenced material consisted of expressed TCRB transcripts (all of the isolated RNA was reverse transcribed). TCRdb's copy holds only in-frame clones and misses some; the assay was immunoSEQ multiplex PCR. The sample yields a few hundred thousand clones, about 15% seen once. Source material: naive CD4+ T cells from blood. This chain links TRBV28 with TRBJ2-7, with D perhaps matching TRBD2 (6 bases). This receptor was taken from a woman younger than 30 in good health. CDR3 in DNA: TGTGCCAGCAGTTCAGCTGGCGGGAAGAAGGACGAGCAGTACTTC. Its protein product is CASSSAGGKKDEQYF. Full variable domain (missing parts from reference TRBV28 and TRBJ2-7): DVKVTQSSRYLVKRTGEKVFLECVQDMDHENMFWYRQDPGLGLRLIYFSYDVKMKEKGDIPEGYSVSREKKERFSLILESASTNQTSMYLCASSSAGGKKDEQYFGPGTRLTVT.